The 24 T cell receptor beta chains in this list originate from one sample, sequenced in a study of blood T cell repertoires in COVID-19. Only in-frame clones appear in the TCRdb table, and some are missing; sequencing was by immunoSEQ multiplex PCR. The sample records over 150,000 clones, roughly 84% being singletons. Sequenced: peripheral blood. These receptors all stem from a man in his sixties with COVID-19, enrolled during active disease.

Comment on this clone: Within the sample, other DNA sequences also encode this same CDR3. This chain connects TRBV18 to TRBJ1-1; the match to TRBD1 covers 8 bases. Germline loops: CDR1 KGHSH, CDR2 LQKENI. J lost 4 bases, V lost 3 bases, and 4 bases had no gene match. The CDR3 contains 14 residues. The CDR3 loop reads CASSPNTGGTEAFF. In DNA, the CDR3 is TGTGCCAGCTCACCGAATACAGGGGGCACTGAAGCTTTCTTT.

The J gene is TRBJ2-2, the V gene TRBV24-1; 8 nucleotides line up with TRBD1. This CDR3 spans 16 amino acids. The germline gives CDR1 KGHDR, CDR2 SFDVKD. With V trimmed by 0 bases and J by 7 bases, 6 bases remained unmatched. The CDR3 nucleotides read TGTGCCACCAGTGATTTGAGGACAGGGTCGAACGGGGAGCTGTTTTTT. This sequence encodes CATSDLRTGSNGELFF.

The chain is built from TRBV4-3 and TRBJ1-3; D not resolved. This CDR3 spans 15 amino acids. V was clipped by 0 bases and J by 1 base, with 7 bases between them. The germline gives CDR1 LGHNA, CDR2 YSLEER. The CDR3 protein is CASSQDPTSGNTIYF. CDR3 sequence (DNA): TGCGCCAGCAGCCAAGACCCGACATCTGGAAACACCATATATTTT.

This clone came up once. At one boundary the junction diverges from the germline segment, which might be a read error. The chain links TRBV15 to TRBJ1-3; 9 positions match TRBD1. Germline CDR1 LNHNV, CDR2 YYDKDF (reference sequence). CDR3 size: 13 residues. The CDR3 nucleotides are TGTGCCTCCAGGACAGGGGCGGGAAACACCATATATTTT. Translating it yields CASRTGAGNTIYF.

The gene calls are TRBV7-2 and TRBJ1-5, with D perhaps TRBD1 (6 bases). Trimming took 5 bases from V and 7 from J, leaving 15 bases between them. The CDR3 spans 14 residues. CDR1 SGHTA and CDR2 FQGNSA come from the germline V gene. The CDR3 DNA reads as TGTGCCAGCAGCCGTTCACAGGGCTGGCAGCCCCAGCATTTT. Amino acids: CASSRSQGWQPQHF.

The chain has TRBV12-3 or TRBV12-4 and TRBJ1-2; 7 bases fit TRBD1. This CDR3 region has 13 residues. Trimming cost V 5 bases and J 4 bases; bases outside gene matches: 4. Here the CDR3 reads CASSPGQIYGYTF. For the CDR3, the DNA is TGTGCCAGCAGTCCGGGACAGATCTATGGCTACACCTTC.

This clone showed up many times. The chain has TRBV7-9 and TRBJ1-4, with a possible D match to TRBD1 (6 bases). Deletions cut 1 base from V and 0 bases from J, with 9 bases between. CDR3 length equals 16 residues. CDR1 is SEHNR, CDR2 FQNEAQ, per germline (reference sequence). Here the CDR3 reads CASSLVWTATNEKLFF. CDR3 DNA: TGTGCCAGCAGCTTAGTTTGGACAGCAACTAATGAAAAACTGTTTTTT.

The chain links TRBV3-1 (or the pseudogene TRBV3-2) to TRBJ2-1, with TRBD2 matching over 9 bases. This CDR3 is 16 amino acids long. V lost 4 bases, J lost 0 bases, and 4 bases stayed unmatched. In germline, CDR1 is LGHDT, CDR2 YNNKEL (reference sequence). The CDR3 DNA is TGTGCCAGCAGCCCTTTTAGCGGGGGCTCCTACAATGAGCAGTTCTTC. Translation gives CASSPFSGGSYNEQFF.

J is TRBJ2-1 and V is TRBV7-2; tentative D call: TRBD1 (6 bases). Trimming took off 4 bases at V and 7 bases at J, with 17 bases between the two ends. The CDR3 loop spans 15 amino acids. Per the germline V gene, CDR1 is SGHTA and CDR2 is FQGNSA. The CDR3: CASSSGHQIANEQFF. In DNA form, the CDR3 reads TGTGCCAGCAGCTCGGGACACCAAATCGCAAATGAGCAGTTCTTC. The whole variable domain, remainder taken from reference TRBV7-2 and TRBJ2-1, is GAGVSQSPSNKVTEKGKDVELRCDPISGHTALYWYRQSLGQGLEFLIYFQGNSAPDKSGLPSDRFSAERTGGSVSTLTIQRTQQEDSAVYLCASSSGHQIANEQFFGPGTRLTVL.

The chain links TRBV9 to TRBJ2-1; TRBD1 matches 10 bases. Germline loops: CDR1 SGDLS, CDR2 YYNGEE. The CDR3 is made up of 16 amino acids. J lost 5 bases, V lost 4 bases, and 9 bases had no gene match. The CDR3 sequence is CASSPFQGQGNNEQFF. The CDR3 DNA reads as TGTGCCAGCAGCCCTTTTCAGGGACAGGGGAACAATGAGCAGTTCTTC.

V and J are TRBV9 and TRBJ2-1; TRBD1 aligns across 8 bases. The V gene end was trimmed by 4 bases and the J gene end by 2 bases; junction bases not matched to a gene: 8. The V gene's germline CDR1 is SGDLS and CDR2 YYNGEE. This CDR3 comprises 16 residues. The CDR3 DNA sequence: TGTGCCAGCAGCACCGGACAGGGTCGGACCTACAATGAGCAGTTCTTC. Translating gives CASSTGQGRTYNEQFF.

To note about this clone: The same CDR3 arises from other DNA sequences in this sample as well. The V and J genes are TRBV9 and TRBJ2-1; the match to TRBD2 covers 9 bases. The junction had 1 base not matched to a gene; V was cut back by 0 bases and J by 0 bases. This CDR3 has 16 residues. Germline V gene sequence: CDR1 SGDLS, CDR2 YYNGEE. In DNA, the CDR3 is TGTGCCAGCAGCGTAGGCGGGGGGGGCTCCTACAATGAGCAGTTCTTC. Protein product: CASSVGGGGSYNEQFF.

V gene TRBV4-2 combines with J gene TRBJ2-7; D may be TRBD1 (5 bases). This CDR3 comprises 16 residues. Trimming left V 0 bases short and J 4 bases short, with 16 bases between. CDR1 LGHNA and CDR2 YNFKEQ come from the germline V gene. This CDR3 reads CASSQEFTGNYYEQYF. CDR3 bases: TGTGCCAGCAGCCAAGAGTTCACAGGAAATTATTACGAGCAGTACTTC.

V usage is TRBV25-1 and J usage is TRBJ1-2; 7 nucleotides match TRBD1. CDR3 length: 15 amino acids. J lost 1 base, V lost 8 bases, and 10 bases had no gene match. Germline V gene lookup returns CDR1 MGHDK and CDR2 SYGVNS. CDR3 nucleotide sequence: TGTGCCAGCGGCTCCGGGACAGCGATTAACTATGGCTACACCTTC. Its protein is CASGSGTAINYGYTF.

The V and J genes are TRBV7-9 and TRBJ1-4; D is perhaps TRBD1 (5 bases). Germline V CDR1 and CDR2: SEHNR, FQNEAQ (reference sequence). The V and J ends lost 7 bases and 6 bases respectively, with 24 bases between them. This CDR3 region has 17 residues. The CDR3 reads CASTLTLGGQSYEKLFF. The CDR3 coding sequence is TGTGCCAGCACCCTCACACTGGGGGGTCAGAGCTATGAAAAACTGTTTTTT. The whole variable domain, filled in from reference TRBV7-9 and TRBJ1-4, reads DTGVSQNPRHKITKRGQNVTFRCDPISEHNRLYWYRQTLGQGPEFLTYFQNEAQLEKSRLLSDRFSAERPKGSFSTLEIQRTEQGDSAMYLCASTLTLGGQSYEKLFFGSGTQLSVL.

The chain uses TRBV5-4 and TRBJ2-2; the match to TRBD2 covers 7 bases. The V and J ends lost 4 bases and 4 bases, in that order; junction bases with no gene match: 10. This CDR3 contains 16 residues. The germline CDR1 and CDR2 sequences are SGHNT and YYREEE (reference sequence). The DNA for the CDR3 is TGTGCCAGCAGCCGGGGTGGGACTACCCCCACCGGGGAGCTGTTTTTT. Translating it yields CASSRGGTTPTGELFF.

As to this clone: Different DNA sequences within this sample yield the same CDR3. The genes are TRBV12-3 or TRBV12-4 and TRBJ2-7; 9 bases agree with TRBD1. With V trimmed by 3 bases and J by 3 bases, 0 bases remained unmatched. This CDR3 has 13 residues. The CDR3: CASSLGQGYEQYF. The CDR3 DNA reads TGTGCCAGCAGTTTGGGACAGGGCTACGAGCAGTACTTC.

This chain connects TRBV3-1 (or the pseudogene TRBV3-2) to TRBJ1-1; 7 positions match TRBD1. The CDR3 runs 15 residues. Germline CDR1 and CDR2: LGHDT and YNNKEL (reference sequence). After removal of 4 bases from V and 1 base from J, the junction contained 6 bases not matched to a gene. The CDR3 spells CASSLRTGRNTEAFF. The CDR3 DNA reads TGTGCCAGCAGCCTTAGGACAGGTCGGAACACTGAAGCTTTCTTT.

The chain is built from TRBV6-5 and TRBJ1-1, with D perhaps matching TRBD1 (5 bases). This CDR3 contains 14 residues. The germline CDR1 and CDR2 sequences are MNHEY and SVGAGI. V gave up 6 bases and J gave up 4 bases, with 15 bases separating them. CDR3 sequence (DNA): TGTGCCAGCAGCCCAGACAGATGGGTCACTGAAGCTTTCTTT. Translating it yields CASSPDRWVTEAFF.

The CDR3 DNA sequence: TGTGCCAGCTCACAAGCCCTCCTAGCGGGAGGGCCAGATACGCAGTATTTT. The encoded protein is CASSQALLAGGPDTQYF. The rearrangement uses TRBV18 and TRBJ2-3, with 12 bases lining up with TRBD2. Trimming removed 4 bases from V and 4 bases from J; junction bases left unmatched: 9. This CDR3 spans 17 amino acids. Germline V gives CDR1 KGHSH, CDR2 LQKENI.

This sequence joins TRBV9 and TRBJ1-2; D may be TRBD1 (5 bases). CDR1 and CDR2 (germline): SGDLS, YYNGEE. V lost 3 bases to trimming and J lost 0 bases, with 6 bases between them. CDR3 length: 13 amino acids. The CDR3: CASSGQTNYGYTF. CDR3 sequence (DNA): TGTGCCAGCAGCGGACAGACTAACTATGGCTACACCTTC.

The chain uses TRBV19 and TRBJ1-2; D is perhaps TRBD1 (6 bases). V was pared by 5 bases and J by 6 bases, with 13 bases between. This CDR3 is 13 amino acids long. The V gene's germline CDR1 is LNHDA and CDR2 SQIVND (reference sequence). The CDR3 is CASSLARGDGYTF. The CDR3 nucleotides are TGTGCCAGTAGTTTGGCCAGGGGTGATGGCTACACCTTC.

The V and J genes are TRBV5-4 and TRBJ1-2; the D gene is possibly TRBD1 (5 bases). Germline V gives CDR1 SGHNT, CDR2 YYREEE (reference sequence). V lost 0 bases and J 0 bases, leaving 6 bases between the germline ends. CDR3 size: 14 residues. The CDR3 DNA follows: TGTGCCAGCAGCTTGGGGGGGGCTAACTATGGCTACACCTTC. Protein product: CASSLGGANYGYTF.

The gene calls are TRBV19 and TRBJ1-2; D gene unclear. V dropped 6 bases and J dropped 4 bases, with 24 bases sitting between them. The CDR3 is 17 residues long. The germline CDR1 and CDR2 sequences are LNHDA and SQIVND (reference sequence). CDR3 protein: CASRPNLPLGSLYGYTF. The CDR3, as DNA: TGTGCCAGTAGGCCGAACCTACCCTTGGGCAGTCTCTATGGCTACACCTTC. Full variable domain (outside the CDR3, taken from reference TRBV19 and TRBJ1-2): DGGITQSPKYLFRKEGQNVTLSCEQNLNHDAMYWYRQDPGQGLRLIYYSQIVNDFQKGDIAEGYSVSREKKESFPLTVTSAQKNPTAFYLCASRPNLPLGSLYGYTFGSGTRLTVV.